This T cell receptor beta chain was found in a study of OX40 agonist ivuxolimab in advanced cancers. For the study at large: Patients were dosed with the agonistic anti-OX40 (CD134) antibody ivuxolimab. The group had a mean age of 60 years, ranged from roughly 23 to 90, and was 80% to 85% male. The patients received ivuxolimab by intravenous route every 2 weeks at 0.01 to 10 mg/kg.

Sequencing used immunoSEQ multiplex PCR; TCRdb keeps in-frame clones, though not all of them. The sample consists of around 80,000 clones, 70% to 90% of them appearing once. Study-wide points: On average, CD8+ T cells had more expanded clones than CD4+.

To note about this clone: No antigen is known for it.

The germline V gene has CDR1 SGHDT and CDR2 YYEEEE. This CDR3 is built from 14 residues. V shed 0 bases and J shed 3 bases, with 9 bases lying between them. The material sequenced was CD4+ or CD8+ T cells sorted from blood, taken in a trial of the OX40 agonist ivuxolimab. The TCR sequence derives from an adult with an advanced solid tumor such as melanoma, head and neck, liver or kidney cancer. This chain joins TRBV5-6 and TRBJ2-5; a weak D match, TRBD1 (5 bases). The CDR3 is CASSLDGREETQYF. DNA of the CDR3: TGTGCCAGCAGCTTGGATGGCAGGGAAGAGACCCAGTACTTC.